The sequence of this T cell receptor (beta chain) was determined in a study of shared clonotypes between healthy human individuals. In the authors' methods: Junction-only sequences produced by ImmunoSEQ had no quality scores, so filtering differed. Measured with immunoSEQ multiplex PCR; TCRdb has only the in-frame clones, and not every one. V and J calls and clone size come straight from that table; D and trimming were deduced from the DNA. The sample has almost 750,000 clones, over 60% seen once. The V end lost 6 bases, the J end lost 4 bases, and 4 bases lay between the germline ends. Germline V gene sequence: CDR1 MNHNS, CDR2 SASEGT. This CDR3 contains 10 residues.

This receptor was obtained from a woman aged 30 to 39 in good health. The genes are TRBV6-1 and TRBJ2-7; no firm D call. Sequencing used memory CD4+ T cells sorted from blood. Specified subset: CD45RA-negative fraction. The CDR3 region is CASREYEQYF. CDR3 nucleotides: TGTGCCAGCAGAGAGTACGAGCAGTACTTC.